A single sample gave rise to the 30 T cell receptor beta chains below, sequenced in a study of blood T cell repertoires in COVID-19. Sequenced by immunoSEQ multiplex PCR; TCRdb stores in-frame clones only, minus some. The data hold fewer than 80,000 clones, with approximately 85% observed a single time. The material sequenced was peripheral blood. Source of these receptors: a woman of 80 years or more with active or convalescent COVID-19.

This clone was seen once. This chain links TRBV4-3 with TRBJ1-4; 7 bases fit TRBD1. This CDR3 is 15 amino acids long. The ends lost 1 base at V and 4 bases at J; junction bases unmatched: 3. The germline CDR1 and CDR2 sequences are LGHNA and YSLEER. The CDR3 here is CASSQVGTDNEKLFF. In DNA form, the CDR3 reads TGCGCCAGCAGCCAAGTCGGGACAGATAATGAAAAACTGTTTTTT.

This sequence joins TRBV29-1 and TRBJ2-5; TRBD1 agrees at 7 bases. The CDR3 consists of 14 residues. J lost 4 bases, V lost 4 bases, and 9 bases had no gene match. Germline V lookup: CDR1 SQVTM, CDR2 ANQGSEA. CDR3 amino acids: CSVVAHEGAETQYF. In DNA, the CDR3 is TGCAGCGTTGTAGCCCATGAGGGGGCAGAGACCCAGTACTTC.

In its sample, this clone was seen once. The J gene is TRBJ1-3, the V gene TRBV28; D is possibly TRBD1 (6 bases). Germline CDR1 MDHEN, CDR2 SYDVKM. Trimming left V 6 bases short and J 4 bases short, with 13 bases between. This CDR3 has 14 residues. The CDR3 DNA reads TGTGCCAGCAGCCGTTACAGGGCAGGAAACACCATATATTTT. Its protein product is CASSRYRAGNTIYF.

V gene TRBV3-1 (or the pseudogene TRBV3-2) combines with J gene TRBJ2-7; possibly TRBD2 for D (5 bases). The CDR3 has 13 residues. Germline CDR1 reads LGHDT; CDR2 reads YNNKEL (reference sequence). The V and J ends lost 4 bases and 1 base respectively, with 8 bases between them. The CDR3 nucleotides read TGTGCCAGCAGCCGCGGGTCTTCCTACGAGCAGTACTTC. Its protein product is CASSRGSSYEQYF.

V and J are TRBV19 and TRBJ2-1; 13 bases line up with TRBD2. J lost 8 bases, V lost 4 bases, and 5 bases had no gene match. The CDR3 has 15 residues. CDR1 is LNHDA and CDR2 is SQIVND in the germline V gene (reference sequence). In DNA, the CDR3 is TGTGCCAGTAGTAAGACTAGCGGGAGGTCCCATGAGCAGTTCTTC. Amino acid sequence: CASSKTSGRSHEQFF. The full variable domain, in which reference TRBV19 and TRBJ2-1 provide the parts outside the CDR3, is DGGITQSPKYLFRKEGQNVTLSCEQNLNHDAMYWYRQDPGQGLRLIYYSQIVNDFQKGDIAEGYSVSREKKESFPLTVTSAQKNPTAFYLCASSKTSGRSHEQFFGPGTRLTVL.

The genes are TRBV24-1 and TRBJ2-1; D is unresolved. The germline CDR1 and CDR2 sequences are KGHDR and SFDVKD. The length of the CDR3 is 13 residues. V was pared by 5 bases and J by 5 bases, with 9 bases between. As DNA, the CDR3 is TGTGCCACCAGTGCGTTTTGGCACAATGAGCAGTTCTTC. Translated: CATSAFWHNEQFF.

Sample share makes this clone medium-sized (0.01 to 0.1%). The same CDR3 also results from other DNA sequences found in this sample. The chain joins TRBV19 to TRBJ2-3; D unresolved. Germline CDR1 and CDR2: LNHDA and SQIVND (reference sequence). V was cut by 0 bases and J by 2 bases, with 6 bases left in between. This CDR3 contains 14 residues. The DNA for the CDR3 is TGTGCCAGTAGTATAGATCGGTCCACAGATACGCAGTATTTT. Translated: CASSIDRSTDTQYF. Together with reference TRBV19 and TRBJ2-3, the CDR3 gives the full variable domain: DGGITQSPKYLFRKEGQNVTLSCEQNLNHDAMYWYRQDPGQGLRLIYYSQIVNDFQKGDIAEGYSVSREKKESFPLTVTSAQKNPTAFYLCASSIDRSTDTQYFGPGTRLTVL.

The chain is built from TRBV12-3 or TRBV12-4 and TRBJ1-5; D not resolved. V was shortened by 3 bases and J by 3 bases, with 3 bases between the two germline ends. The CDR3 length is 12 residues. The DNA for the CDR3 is TGTGCCAGCAGTTTCAACAATCAGCCCCAGCATTTT. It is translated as CASSFNNQPQHF.

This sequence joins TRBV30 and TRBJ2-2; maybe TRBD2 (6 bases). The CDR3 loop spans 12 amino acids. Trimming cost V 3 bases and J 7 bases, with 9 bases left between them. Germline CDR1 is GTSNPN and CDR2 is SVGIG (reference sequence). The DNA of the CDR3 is TGTGCCTGGAGACCCGGGAGCGGGGAGCTGTTTTTT. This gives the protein CAWRPGSGELFF.

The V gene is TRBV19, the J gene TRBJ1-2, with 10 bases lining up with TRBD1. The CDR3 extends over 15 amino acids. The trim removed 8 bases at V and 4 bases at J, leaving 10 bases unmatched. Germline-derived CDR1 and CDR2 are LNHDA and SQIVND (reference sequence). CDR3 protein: CASRPGTGDAYGYTF. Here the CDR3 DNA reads TGTGCCAGTCGCCCCGGGACAGGGGACGCCTATGGCTACACCTTC.

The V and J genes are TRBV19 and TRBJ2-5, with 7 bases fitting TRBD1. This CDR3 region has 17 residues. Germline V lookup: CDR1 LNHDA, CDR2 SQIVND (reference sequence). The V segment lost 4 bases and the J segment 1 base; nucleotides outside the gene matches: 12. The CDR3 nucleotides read TGTGCCAGTAGTACCCTAGGGGGCAGTGCCGCCCAAGAGACCCAGTACTTC. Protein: CASSTLGGSAAQETQYF.

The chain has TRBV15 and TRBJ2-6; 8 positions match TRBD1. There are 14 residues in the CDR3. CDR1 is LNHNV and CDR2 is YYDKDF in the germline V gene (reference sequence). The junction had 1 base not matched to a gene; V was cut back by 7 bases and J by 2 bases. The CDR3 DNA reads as TGTGCCACCAAACAGGGGGCTGGGGCCAACGTCCTGACTTTC. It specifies CATKQGAGANVLTF.

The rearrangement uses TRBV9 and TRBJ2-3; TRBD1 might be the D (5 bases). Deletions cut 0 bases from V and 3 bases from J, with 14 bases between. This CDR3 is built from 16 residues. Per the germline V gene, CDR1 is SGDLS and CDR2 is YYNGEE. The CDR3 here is CASSVVGSQGTDTQYF. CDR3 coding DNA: TGTGCCAGCAGCGTAGTCGGCAGTCAGGGTACAGATACGCAGTATTTT.

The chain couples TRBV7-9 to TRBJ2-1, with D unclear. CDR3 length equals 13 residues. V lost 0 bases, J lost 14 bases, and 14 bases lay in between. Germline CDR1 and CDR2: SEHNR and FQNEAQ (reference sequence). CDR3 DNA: TGTGCCAGCAGCTTAGCGCTCGGGTCAAAGGAGTTCTTC. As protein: CASSLALGSKEFF.

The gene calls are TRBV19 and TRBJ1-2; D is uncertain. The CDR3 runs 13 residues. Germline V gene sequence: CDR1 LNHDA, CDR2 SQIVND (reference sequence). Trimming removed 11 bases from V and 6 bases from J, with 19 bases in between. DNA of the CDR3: TGTGCCGCCCGGACTGGATGGGAAAATGGCTACACCTTC. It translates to CAARTGWENGYTF.

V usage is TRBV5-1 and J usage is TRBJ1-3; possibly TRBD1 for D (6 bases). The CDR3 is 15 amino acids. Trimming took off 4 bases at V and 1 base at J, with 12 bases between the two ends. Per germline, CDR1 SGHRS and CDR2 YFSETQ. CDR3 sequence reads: CASSVQGTSGNTIYF. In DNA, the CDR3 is TGCGCCAGCAGCGTACAGGGTACGTCTGGAAACACCATATATTTT.

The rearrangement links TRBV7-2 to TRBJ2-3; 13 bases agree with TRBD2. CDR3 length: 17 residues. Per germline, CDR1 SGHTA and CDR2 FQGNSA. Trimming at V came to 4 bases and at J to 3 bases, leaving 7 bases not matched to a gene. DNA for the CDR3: TGTGCCAGCAGCTCCGGACTAGCGGGAGTAGGGACAGATACGCAGTATTTT. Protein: CASSSGLAGVGTDTQYF.

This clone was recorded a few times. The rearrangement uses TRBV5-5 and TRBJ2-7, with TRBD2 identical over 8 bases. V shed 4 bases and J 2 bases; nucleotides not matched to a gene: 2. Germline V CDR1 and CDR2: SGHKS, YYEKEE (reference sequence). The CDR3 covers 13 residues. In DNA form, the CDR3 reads TGTGCCAGCAGCAGTAGCGGGACCTACGAGCAGTACTTC. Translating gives CASSSSGTYEQYF.

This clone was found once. For the CDR3, the DNA is TGTGCCAGCAGCGCCAACCTAGCGGATGAGCAGTTCTTC. Translated: CASSANLADEQFF. V is TRBV5-6 and J is TRBJ2-1; 7 positions match TRBD2. V shed 4 bases and J 8 bases; nucleotides not matched to a gene: 6. The germline V gene has CDR1 SGHDT and CDR2 YYEEEE. CDR3 size: 13 residues.

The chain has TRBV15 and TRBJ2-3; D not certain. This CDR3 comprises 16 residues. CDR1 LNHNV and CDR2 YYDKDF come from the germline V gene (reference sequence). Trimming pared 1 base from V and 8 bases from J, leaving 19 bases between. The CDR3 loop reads CATSRVVSAGLGTQYF. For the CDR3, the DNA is TGTGCCACCAGCAGAGTGGTAAGCGCCGGTTTAGGTACGCAGTATTTT.

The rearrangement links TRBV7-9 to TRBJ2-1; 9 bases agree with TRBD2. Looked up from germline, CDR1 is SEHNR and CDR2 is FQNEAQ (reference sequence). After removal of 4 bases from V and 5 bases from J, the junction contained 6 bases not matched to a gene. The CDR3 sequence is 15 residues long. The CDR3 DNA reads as TGTGCCAGCAGCTCAAGCGGGGGGTCGAACAATGAGCAGTTCTTC. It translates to CASSSSGGSNNEQFF.

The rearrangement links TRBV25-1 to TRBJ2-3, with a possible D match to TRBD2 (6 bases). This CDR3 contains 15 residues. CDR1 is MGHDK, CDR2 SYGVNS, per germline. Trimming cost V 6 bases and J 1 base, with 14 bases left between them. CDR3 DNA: TGTGCCAGCAGCATGCGGGGTACGGGCACAGATACGCAGTATTTT. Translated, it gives CASSMRGTGTDTQYF.

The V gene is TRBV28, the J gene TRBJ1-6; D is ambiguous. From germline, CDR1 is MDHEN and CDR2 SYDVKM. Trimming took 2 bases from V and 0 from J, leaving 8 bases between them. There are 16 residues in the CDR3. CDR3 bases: TGTGCCAGCAGTTTACCGCTAAGCTCCTATAATTCACCCCTCCACTTT. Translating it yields CASSLPLSSYNSPLHF.

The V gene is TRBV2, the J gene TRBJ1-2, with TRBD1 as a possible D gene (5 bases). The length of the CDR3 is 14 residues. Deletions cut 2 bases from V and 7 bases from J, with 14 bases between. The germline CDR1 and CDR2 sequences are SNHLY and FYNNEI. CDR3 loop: CASSERQGSRGYTF. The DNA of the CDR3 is TGTGCCAGCAGTGAACGCCAGGGTTCCCGTGGCTACACCTTC.

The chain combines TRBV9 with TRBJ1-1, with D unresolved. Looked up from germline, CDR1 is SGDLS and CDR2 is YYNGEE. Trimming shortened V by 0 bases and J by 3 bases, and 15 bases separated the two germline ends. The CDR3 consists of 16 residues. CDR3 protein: CASSVASGGVDTEAFF. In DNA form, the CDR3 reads TGTGCCAGCAGCGTAGCCTCGGGCGGGGTGGACACTGAAGCTTTCTTT.

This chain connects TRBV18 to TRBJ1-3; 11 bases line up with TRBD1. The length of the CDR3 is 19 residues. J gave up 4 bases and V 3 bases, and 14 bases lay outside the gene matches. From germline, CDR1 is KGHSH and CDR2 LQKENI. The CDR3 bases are TGTGCCAGCTCACCGGACAGGGGGCGGCTGGAACCTTTCGGAAACACCATATATTTT. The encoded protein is CASSPDRGRLEPFGNTIYF.

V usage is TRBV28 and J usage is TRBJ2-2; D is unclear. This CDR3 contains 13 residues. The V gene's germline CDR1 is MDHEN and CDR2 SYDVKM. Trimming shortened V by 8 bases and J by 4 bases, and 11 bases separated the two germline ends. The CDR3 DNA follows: TGTGCCAGCCACTCACGGGTCACCGGGGAGCTGTTTTTT. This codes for CASHSRVTGELFF.

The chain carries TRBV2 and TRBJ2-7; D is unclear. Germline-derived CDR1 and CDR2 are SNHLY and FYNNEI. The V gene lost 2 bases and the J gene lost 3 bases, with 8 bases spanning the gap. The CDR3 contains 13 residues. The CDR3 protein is CASSEKLVYEQYF. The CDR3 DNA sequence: TGTGCCAGCAGTGAAAAGTTAGTCTACGAGCAGTACTTC.

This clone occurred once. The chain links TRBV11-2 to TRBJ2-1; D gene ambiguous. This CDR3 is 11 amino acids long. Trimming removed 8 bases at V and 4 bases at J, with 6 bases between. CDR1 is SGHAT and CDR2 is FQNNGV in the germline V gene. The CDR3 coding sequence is TGTGCCAGCTTAATTTACAATGAGCAGTTCTTC. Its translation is CASLIYNEQFF.

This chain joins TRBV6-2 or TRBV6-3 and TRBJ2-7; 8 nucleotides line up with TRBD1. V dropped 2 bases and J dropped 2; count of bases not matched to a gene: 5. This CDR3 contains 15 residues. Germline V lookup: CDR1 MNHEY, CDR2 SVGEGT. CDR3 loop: CASSYATGATYEQYF. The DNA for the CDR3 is TGTGCCAGCAGTTACGCGACAGGGGCGACCTACGAGCAGTACTTC.